This T cell receptor (beta chain) was sequenced for a study of T-cell memory formation after mild COVID-19. Trimming shortened V by 2 bases and J by 0 bases, and 8 bases separated the two germline ends. This CDR3 region has 14 residues. Germline values: CDR1 MNHNS, CDR2 SASEGT. TCRdb called the 5' RACE reads again in MiXCR, with one record for every CDR3 protein. The sample shows some 450,000 distinct CDR3 sequences, more than 15% of them seen only once. The sequenced sample was PBMCs or a T cell subset sorted from them (not recorded which). The rearrangement joins TRBV6-1 to TRBJ2-7; D unresolved. The TCR originated in a man between 18 and 29 years old who had mild COVID-19 (a few samples of this study predate the infection). Cell type and time point are not known. The CDR3 sequence: CASSELAYSYEQYF. CDR3 nucleotides: TGTGCCAGCAGTGAACTTGCCTACTCCTACGAGCAGTACTTC.